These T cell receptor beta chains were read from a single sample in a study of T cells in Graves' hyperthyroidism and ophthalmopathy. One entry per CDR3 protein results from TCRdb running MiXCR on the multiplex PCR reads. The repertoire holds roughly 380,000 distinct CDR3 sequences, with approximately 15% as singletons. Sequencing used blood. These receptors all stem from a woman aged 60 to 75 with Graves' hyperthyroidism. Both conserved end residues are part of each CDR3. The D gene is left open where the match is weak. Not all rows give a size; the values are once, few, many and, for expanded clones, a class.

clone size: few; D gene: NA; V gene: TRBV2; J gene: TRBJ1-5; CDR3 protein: CASNMGNQPQHF; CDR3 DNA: TGTGCCAGCAATATGGGTAATCAGCCCCAGCATTTT
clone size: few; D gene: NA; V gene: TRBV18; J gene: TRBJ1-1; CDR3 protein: CASSPTRTRMNTEAFF; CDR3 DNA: TGTGCCAGCTCACCAACCAGGACACGGATGAACACTGAAGCTTTCTTT
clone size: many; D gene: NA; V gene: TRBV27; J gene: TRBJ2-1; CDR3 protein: CASSIQSWDEQFF; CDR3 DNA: TGTGCCAGCAGTATACAAAGTTGGGATGAGCAGTTCTTC
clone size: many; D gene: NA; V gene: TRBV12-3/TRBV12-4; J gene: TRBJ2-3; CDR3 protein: CASKNLDRDTQYF; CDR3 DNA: TGTGCCAGCAAAAATTTAGACAGGGATACGCAGTATTTT
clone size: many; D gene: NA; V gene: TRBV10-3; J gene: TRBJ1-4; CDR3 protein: CAISAPGAGIGKLFF; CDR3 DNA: TGTGCCATCAGTGCTCCCGGGGCCGGCATTGGGAAACTGTTTTTT
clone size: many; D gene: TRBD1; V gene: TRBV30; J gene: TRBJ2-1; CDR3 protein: CAWSRQGPQFF; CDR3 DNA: TGTGCCTGGAGTCGACAGGGACCACAGTTCTTC
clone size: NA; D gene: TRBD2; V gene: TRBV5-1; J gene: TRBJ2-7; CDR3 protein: CASSLVAGTTYEQYF; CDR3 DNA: TGCGCCAGCAGCTTGGTGGCCGGGACTACCTACGAGCAGTACTTC
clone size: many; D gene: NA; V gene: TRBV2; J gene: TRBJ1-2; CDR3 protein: CASSDRVGYGYTF; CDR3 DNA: TGTGCCAGCAGTGATCGGGTCGGCTATGGCTACACCTTC
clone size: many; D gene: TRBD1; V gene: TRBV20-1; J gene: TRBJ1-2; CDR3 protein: CSAREGADGYTF; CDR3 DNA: TGCAGTGCCCGGGAGGGGGCTGATGGCTACACCTTC
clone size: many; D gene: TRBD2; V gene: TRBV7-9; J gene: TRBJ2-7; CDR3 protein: CASSLILGGSYEQYF; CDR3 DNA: TGTGCCAGCAGCTTAATATTAGGCGGGAGCTACGAGCAGTACTTC
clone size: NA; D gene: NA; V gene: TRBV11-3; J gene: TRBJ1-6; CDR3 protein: CASSPTASGSPLHF; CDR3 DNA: TGTGCCAGCAGCCCGACAGCCTCGGGTTCACCCCTCCACTTT
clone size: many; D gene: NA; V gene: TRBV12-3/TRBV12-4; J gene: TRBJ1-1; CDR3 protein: CASSFKPGVEAFF; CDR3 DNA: TGTGCCAGCAGTTTTAAACCCGGGGTTGAAGCTTTCTTT
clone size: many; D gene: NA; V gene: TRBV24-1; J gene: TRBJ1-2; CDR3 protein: CATSDFTRGGGYTF; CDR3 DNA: TGTGCCACCAGTGATTTTACCAGGGGAGGTGGCTACACCTTC
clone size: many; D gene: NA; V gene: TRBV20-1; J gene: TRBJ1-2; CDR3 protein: CSGRGGYGYTF; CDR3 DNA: TGCAGTGGCAGGGGCGGATATGGCTACACCTTC
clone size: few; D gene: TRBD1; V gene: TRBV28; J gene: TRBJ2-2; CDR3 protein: CASRDRGSRVGELFF; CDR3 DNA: TGTGCCAGCAGGGACAGGGGGTCCCGGGTCGGGGAGCTGTTTTTT
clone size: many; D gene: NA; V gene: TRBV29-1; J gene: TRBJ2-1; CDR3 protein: CSVARDWDYNEQFF; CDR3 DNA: TGCAGCGTTGCCCGGGACTGGGACTACAATGAGCAGTTCTTC
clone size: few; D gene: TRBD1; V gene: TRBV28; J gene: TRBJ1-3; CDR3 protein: CASSPPRGRGNTIYF; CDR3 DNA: TGTGCCAGCAGTCCTCCAAGGGGGCGGGGGAACACCATATATTTT
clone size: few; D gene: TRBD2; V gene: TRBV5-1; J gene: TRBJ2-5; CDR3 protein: CASSPVAGRETQYF; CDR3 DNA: TGCGCCAGCAGCCCTGTAGCGGGTAGAGAGACCCAGTACTTC
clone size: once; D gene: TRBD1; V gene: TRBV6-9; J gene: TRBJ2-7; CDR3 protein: CASSSFRDRRSEQYF; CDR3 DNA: TGTGCCAGCAGTTCCTTCCGGGACAGAAGGAGCGAGCAGTACTTC
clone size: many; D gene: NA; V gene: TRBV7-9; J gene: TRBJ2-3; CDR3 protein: CASSSPVFTDTQYF; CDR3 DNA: TGTGCCAGCAGCTCCCCGGTGTTCACAGATACGCAGTATTTT
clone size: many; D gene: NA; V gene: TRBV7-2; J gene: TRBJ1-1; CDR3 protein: CASTATQGAAEAFF; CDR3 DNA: TGTGCCAGCACCGCAACACAGGGAGCGGCTGAAGCTTTCTTT
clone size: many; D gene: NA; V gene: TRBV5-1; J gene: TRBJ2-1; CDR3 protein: CASSLPVSSSYNEQFF; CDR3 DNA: TGCGCCAGCAGCCTCCCCGTTAGTAGCTCCTACAATGAGCAGTTCTTC
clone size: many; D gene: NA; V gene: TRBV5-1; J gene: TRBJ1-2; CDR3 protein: CASSPFSPGGNLNYGYTF; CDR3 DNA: TGCGCCAGCAGCCCTTTCTCCCCTGGGGGGAATCTTAACTATGGCTACACCTTC
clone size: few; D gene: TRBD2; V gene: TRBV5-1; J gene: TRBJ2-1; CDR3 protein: CASSLLSGAYNEQFF; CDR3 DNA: TGCGCCAGCAGCTTATTAAGCGGGGCCTACAATGAGCAGTTCTTC
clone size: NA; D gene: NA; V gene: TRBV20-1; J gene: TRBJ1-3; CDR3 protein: CSARDQNSGNTIYF; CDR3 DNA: TGCAGTGCTAGAGACCAGAACTCTGGAAACACCATATATTTT
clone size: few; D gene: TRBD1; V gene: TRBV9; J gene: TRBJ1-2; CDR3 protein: CASSARRRDRGNLNYGYTF; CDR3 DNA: TGTGCCAGCAGCGCACGCAGACGAGACAGGGGCAACCTTAACTATGGCTACACCTTC
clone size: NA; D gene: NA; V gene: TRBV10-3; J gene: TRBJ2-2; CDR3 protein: CAISVTGTTNTGELFF; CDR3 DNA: TGTGCCATCAGTGTTACCGGGACAACGAACACCGGGGAGCTGTTTTTT
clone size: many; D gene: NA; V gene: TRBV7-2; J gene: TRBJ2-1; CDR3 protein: CASSLGLRGSSYNEQFF; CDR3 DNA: TGTGCCAGCAGCTTAGGACTACGCGGCAGCTCCTACAATGAGCAGTTCTTC
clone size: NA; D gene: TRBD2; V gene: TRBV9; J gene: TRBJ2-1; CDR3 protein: CASSVVSLAAYNEQFF; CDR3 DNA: TGTGCCAGCAGCGTAGTCTCCCTAGCGGCCTACAATGAGCAGTTCTTC
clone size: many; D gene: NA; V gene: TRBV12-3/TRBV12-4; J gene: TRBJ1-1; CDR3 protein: CASSFGYRWGIGTEAFF; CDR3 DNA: TGTGCCAGCAGTTTCGGATACAGGTGGGGAATAGGCACTGAAGCTTTCTTT
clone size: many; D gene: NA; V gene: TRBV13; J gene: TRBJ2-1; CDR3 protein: CASNQGSYNEQFF; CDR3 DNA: TGTGCCAGCAATCAGGGTTCCTACAATGAGCAGTTCTTC